Shown below are 8 T cell receptor beta chains from a single sample sequenced in a study of blood T cells in healthy people across ages. Next came a second PCR, run for about 7 to 12 cycles, which used a sample-barcoded 5' primer along with a J-beta primer mix. TCRdb re-derived calls from the 5' RACE reads in MiXCR, one entry per CDR3 protein. The sample includes roughly 730,000 distinct CDR3 sequences, roughly three fifths of them seen just once. Sample: blood. Receptors originate from a man aged 35 to 55 in good health.

This clonotype is a singleton in its sample. The rearrangement uses TRBV6-5 and TRBJ2-5; 7 nucleotides match TRBD2. The end of the DNA fits TRBJ2-7 better, so the J call may be wrong. Germline-derived CDR1 and CDR2 are MNHEY and SVGAGI. There are 14 residues in the CDR3. The chain's CDR3 is CASSYGAGAYEQYF. CDR3 DNA sequence: TGTGCCAGCAGTTACGGCGCGGGAGCCTACGAGCAGTACTTC.

V and J are TRBV5-1 and TRBJ2-5, with 9 bases fitting TRBD1. This CDR3 has 14 amino acids. CDR1 SGHRS and CDR2 YFSETQ come from the germline V gene. Losses at the gene ends were 7 bases for V and 4 bases for J; bases not matched to a gene: 8. The CDR3 loop reads CASGRQGESETQYF. The DNA for the CDR3 is TGCGCCAGCGGGAGACAGGGGGAATCAGAGACCCAGTACTTC.

Note on this clonotype: This CDR3 fails to terminate in the conserved phenylalanine or tryptophan, so it likely reflects a read error. The chain couples TRBV20-1 to TRBJ2-3, with 9 bases lining up with TRBD2. Germline CDR1 and CDR2: DFQATT and SNEGSKA (reference sequence). V was clipped by 5 bases and J by 0 bases; unmatched bases: 9. The CDR3 sequence is 16 residues long. CDR3 sequence (DNA): TGCAGTGCTGGAAGGCAGACTAGCGGTAGCACAGATACGCAGTATGTT. Protein: CSAGRQTSGSTDTQYV.

The chain couples TRBV9 to TRBJ1-6, with 7 positions matching TRBD1. The germline V gene encodes CDR1 SGDLS and CDR2 YYNGEE. V shed 4 bases, J shed 7 bases, and the junction held 5 bases outside the gene matches. This CDR3 contains 14 residues. The CDR3 sequence: CASSRGTANSPLHF. The CDR3, as DNA: TGTGCCAGCAGCCGAGGGACAGCCAATTCACCCCTCCACTTT.

The chain couples TRBV9 to TRBJ1-5; 8 bases fit TRBD1. V lost 0 bases and J lost 1; bases outside the gene matches: 0. CDR3 length: 15 amino acids. Germline CDR1 reads SGDLS; CDR2 reads YYNGEE. CDR3 DNA: TGTGCCAGCAGCGTAGGGACAGGGAGCAATCAGCCCCAGCATTTT. Protein sequence: CASSVGTGSNQPQHF.

V and J are TRBV21-1 and TRBJ1-4. TRBV21-1 is recorded as a pseudogene. This CDR3 is built from 17 residues. The CDR3 DNA sequence: TGTGCCAGCAGCCACCCTCCACACAGGCCTATGTATGAAAAACTGTTTTTT. Translating it yields CASSHPPHRPMYEKLFF.

The chain uses TRBV14 and TRBJ2-1; 10 nucleotides match TRBD2. The CDR3 contains 16 residues. Germline V gene lookup returns CDR1 SGHDN and CDR2 FVKESK. Unmatched junction bases numbered 9, after V lost 1 base and J lost 9 bases. CDR3 protein: CASSQAASGSWGEQFF. CDR3 DNA sequence: TGTGCCAGCAGCCAAGCGGCTAGCGGGAGTTGGGGTGAGCAGTTCTTC.

This clonotype has just one count. The chain employs TRBV3-1 and TRBJ1-2; D might be TRBD1 (5 bases). Germline CDR1 reads LGHDT; CDR2 reads YNNKEL (reference sequence). The V end was cut by 4 bases, the J end by 8 bases, with 20 bases between. CDR3 size: 15 residues. The CDR3 DNA reads TGTGCCAGCAGCCCTGGTAATGCCAGGGCAAGCGGCTACACCTTC. It is translated as CASSPGNARASGYTF.